The 22 T cell receptor beta chains reported below all come from one sample, sequenced in a study of spatial heterogeneity in lung cancer. From the 5' RACE reads, TCRdb called clonotypes with MiXCR, one entry per CDR3 protein. The profile shows around 110,000 distinct CDR3 sequences, more than 9% of them singletons. Described time point: blood at routine non-recurrence follow-up after resection. From tumor, nontumor lung or frozen PBMC, whole RNA was taken unsorted for sequencing. This specimen was PBMCs, taken at follow-up. The source of these receptors is a male donor with early-stage non-small cell lung cancer.

This clonotype was detected a few times. This sequence joins TRBV28 and TRBJ2-7; tentative D call: TRBD1 (6 bases). The CDR3 sequence is 15 residues long. Germline V gives CDR1 MDHEN, CDR2 SYDVKM. V was pared by 4 bases and J by 3 bases, with 16 bases between. CDR3 in DNA: TGTGCCAGCAGTTGGCAGGGGTTAGGGGTCTACGAGCAGTACTTC. It encodes CASSWQGLGVYEQYF.

The chain joins TRBV7-2 to TRBJ1-5, with a weak D call TRBD1 (6 bases). Per the germline V gene, CDR1 is SGHTA and CDR2 is FQGNSA. V was pared by 3 bases and J by 6 bases, with 12 bases between. The length of the CDR3 is 14 residues. CDR3 DNA: TGTGCCAGCAGCTTTCCGGGGGCTGTTCAGCCCCAGCATTTT. Translating gives CASSFPGAVQPQHF.

This clonotype turned up a few times. The CDR3 region has the DNA TGTGCCAGCAGCGAAAGTGGACTAGCTGGATCAGAGACCCAGTACTTC. Its translation: CASSESGLAGSETQYF. The chain uses TRBV2 and TRBJ2-5; TRBD2 aligns across 8 bases. CDR1 and CDR2 (germline): SNHLY, FYNNEI. V lost 6 bases, J lost 4 bases, and 13 bases stayed unmatched. The CDR3 has 16 residues.

V and J are TRBV5-1 and TRBJ2-3, with D uncertain. Trimming took 0 bases from V and 5 from J, leaving 13 bases between them. This CDR3 contains 15 residues. CDR1 and CDR2 (germline): SGHRS, YFSETQ. DNA of the CDR3: TGCGCCAGCAGCTTGGGTCGGGCCTTCCAAGATACGCAGTATTTT. It specifies CASSLGRAFQDTQYF. The full variable domain, its missing parts supplied by reference TRBV5-1 and TRBJ2-3, is KAGVTQTPRYLIKTRGQQVTLSCSPISGHRSVSWYQQTPGQGLQFLFEYFSETQRNKGNFPGRFSGRQFSNSRSEMNVSTLELGDSALYLCASSLGRAFQDTQYFGPGTRLTVL.

This chain joins TRBV14 and TRBJ2-4, with D perhaps assigned TRBD1 or TRBD2 (6 bases each). CDR3 length equals 17 residues. V gave up 1 base and J gave up 1 base, with 14 bases separating them. Per germline, CDR1 SGHDN and CDR2 FVKESK. The CDR3 bases are TGTGCCAGCAGCCAAGTCGGGGGCAGAACGGCCAAAAACATTCAGTACTTC. Encoded protein: CASSQVGGRTAKNIQYF.

The chain couples TRBV11-3 to TRBJ2-7; possibly TRBD1 or TRBD2 for D (5 bases each). Germline assignment: CDR1 SGHNT and CDR2 YENEEA. Trimming left V 7 bases short and J 10 bases short, with 17 bases between. The CDR3 runs to 12 residues. The CDR3 region has the DNA TGTGCCAGCAACCTCGGGACCCCCCCACAGTACTTC. Protein sequence: CASNLGTPPQYF.

The chain couples TRBV7-2 to TRBJ2-2; D unresolved. The CDR3 covers 12 residues. The germline V and J ends were trimmed by 1 base and 6 bases, with 3 bases remaining between them. CDR1 is SGHTA and CDR2 is FQGNSA in the germline V gene. This chain's CDR3 is CASSLGPGELFF. The CDR3 region has the DNA TGTGCCAGCAGCTTAGGACCCGGGGAGCTGTTTTTT.

This clonotype was found many times. The genes are TRBV28 and TRBJ2-5; D gene unclear. Per germline, CDR1 MDHEN and CDR2 SYDVKM. Trimming removed 4 bases from V and 2 bases from J, with 11 bases in between. This CDR3 region has 14 residues. CDR3 amino acids: CASSSGSQQETQYF. In DNA form, the CDR3 reads TGTGCCAGCAGTTCAGGCTCACAACAAGAGACCCAGTACTTC. Based on the CDR3 plus reference TRBV28 and TRBJ2-5, the full variable domain is DVKVTQSSRYLVKRTGEKVFLECVQDMDHENMFWYRQDPGLGLRLIYFSYDVKMKEKGDIPEGYSVSREKKERFSLILESASTNQTSMYLCASSSGSQQETQYFGPGTRLLVL.

Details on this clonotype: Compared with germline, one end of the junction differs, possibly owing to a read error. In nucleotides, the CDR3 is TGTGCCAGCAGCTTTCTAAAGCCCCTGTACAATGAGCAGATCTTC. Its protein is CASSFLKPLYNEQIF. This chain uses TRBV7-2 with TRBJ2-1; D unresolved. CDR3 length: 15 amino acids. Germline V gene data show CDR1 as SGHTA and CDR2 as FQGNSA.

This clonotype has at least ten counts. V is TRBV27 and J is TRBJ1-3; D gene unclear. The V end was cut by 6 bases, the J end by 0 bases, with 6 bases between. The CDR3 has 13 residues. Germline V gene lookup returns CDR1 MNHEY and CDR2 SMNVEV (reference sequence). CDR3 protein: CASRQLSGNTIYF. Here the CDR3 DNA reads TGTGCCAGCAGGCAGCTCTCTGGAAACACCATATATTTT.

This clonotype was found many times. The chain recombines TRBV6-5 with TRBJ1-2; D is unresolved. Trimming removed 1 base from V and 8 bases from J, with 20 bases in between. CDR1 and CDR2 from the germline V gene are MNHEY and SVGAGI. The length of the CDR3 is 16 residues. DNA for the CDR3: TGTGCCAGCAGTTACTGGCCACCGAGGGTAGTAGGAGGCTACACCTTC. The encoded protein is CASSYWPPRVVGGYTF.

This clonotype was picked up a small number of times. The chain combines TRBV20-1 with TRBJ2-2, with D maybe TRBD1 (5 bases). From germline, CDR1 is DFQATT and CDR2 SNEGSKA (reference sequence). The CDR3 extends over 15 amino acids. V shed 5 bases and J shed 0 bases, with 13 bases lying between them. CDR3 DNA: TGCAGTGCTCCGAGACAGTTAGCGAACACCGGGGAGCTGTTTTTT. Its protein is CSAPRQLANTGELFF.

V and J are TRBV24-1 and TRBJ2-3, with a weak D call TRBD1 (6 bases). The CDR3 covers 16 residues. V was cut by 0 bases and J by 2 bases, with 11 bases left in between. The germline V gene has CDR1 KGHDR and CDR2 SFDVKD. Written as DNA, the CDR3 is TGTGCCACCAGTGATTTGAACCCAGGGGACACAGATACGCAGTATTTT. It specifies CATSDLNPGDTDTQYF.

This clonotype appeared a few times. This chain connects TRBV20-1 to TRBJ2-6; no firm D call. Germline V gene sequence: CDR1 DFQATT, CDR2 SNEGSKA (reference sequence). The CDR3 has 15 amino acids. The V end lost 3 bases, the J end lost 0 bases, and 9 bases lay between the germline ends. This chain's CDR3 is CSASLASSGANVLTF. In nucleotides, the CDR3 is TGCAGTGCTAGTCTGGCCTCCTCTGGGGCCAACGTCCTGACTTTC.

This clonotype was recorded a few times. This rearrangement joins TRBV28 to TRBJ1-5; unclear D gene. The germline V and J ends were trimmed by 2 bases and 6 bases, with 14 bases remaining between them. From germline, CDR1 is MDHEN and CDR2 SYDVKM. The CDR3 runs 15 residues. CDR3 nucleotides: TGTGCCAGCAGTTTAGGGCAAACCTATTCTCAGCCCCAGCATTTT. This gives the protein CASSLGQTYSQPQHF.

The rearrangement joins TRBV2 to TRBJ2-3; D not resolved. The V gene lost 0 bases and the J gene lost 4 bases, with 11 bases spanning the gap. The germline gives CDR1 SNHLY, CDR2 FYNNEI. The length of the CDR3 is 15 residues. CDR3 loop: CASSEADVFADTQYF. The CDR3 DNA is TGTGCCAGCAGTGAAGCGGATGTATTCGCAGATACGCAGTATTTT.

Only a few counts were recorded for this clonotype. The V call is TRBV5-4, the J call TRBJ1-1; unclear D gene. Germline V gene sequence: CDR1 SGHNT, CDR2 YYREEE (reference sequence). This CDR3 comprises 14 residues. Trimming left V 3 bases short and J 5 bases short, with 14 bases between. The DNA for the CDR3 is TGTGCCAGCAGCTCGCCCCGGGGTAGAACTGAAGCTTTCTTT. It encodes CASSSPRGRTEAFF.

This clonotype was observed a handful of times. The V and J genes are TRBV6-2 or TRBV6-3 and TRBJ2-7; D remains ambiguous. CDR3 length: 11 residues. V was pared by 5 bases and J by 2 bases, with 4 bases between. Looked up from germline, CDR1 is MNHEY and CDR2 is SVGEGT. CDR3: CASSGPYEQYF. The CDR3 region has the DNA TGTGCCAGCAGTGGCCCCTACGAGCAGTACTTC.

In this sample, this clonotype turned up many times. CDR3 residues: CASRAPRAGEQYF. CDR3 sequence (DNA): TGTGCCAGCAGGGCCCCACGAGCGGGGGAGCAGTACTTC. The chain joins TRBV28 to TRBJ2-7, with 7 bases aligning to TRBD2. Germline lookup yields CDR1 MDHEN and CDR2 SYDVKM. Unmatched junction bases numbered 9, after V lost 6 bases and J lost 7 bases. CDR3 length: 13 amino acids.

In its sample, this clonotype was seen a few times. The chain employs TRBV6-5 and TRBJ2-7; weak D call: TRBD1 (8 bases). The germline V gene encodes CDR1 MNHEY and CDR2 SVGAGI. The V end was cut by 7 bases, the J end by 1 base, with 14 bases between. This CDR3 spans 14 amino acids. In nucleotides, the CDR3 is TGTGCCAGCAAGACAGGGGAGGGGTCCTACGAGCAGTACTTC. Protein product: CASKTGEGSYEQYF.

This clonotype occurred a few times. The chain combines TRBV11-2 with TRBJ2-3; TRBD2 is a possible D gene (7 bases). Germline V gives CDR1 SGHAT, CDR2 FQNNGV. The CDR3 is 15 amino acids. V gave up 4 bases and J gave up 3 bases, with 14 bases separating them. CDR3 residues: CASSSKGGPTDTQYF. In DNA form, the CDR3 reads TGTGCCAGCAGCTCCAAGGGGGGGCCGACAGATACGCAGTATTTT.

This clonotype was detected ten times or more. The V gene is TRBV27, the J gene TRBJ2-1; 12 nucleotides match TRBD2. V lost 7 bases, J lost 9 bases, and 13 bases stayed unmatched. Looked up from germline, CDR1 is MNHEY and CDR2 is SMNVEV (reference sequence). This CDR3 has 16 amino acids. The chain's CDR3 is CASTSLAGGLRGEQFF. CDR3 bases: TGTGCCAGCACCTCCCTAGCGGGGGGGCTCAGAGGTGAGCAGTTCTTC.